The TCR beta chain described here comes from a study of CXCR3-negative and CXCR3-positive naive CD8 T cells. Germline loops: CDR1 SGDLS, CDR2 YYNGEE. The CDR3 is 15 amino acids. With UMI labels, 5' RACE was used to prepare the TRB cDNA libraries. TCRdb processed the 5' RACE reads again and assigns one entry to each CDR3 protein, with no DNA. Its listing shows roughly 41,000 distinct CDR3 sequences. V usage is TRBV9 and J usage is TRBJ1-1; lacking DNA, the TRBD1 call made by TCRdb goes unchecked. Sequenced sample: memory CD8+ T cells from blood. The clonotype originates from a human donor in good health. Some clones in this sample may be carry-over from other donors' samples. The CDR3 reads CASSVGAREITEAFF. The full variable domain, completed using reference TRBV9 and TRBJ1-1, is DSGVTQTPKHLITATGQRVTLRCSPRSGDLSVYWYQQSLDQGLQFLIQYYNGEERAKGNILERFSAQQFPDLHSELNLSSLELGDSALYFCASSVGAREITEAFFGQGTRLTVV.